Listed below are T cell receptor beta chains from one sample, sequenced in a study of blood T cell repertoires in COVID-19. The data were produced by immunoSEQ multiplex PCR, yet TCRdb's version contains in-frame clones alone and is incomplete. The data show 300,000 or so clones, 90% seen once. Sequenced: PBMCs or T cells enriched from blood (not recorded which). Source of these receptors: a man aged 55-75 years who had recovered from COVID-19. Both conserved end residues are part of each CDR3. D genes are given only for firm matches. Some rows mark clone size as missing; the rest say once, few, many or name a class of expanded clone.

TRBJ1-1	.	TRBV6-5	.	TGTGCCAGCAGTTACTCCCGCAGGGGAGGGGGTGAAGCTTTCTTT	CASSYSRRGGGEAFF
TRBJ2-1	.	TRBV4-1	.	TGCGCCAGCAGCCAGGTAGGGGGCTACAATGAGCAGTTCTTC	CASSQVGGYNEQFF
TRBJ2-7	TRBD2	TRBV28	once	TGTGCCAGCAGTCCCGGGGGGGGAACCTACGAGCAGTACTTC	CASSPGGGTYEQYF
TRBJ2-7	.	TRBV27	.	TGTGCCAGCAGTTTATTACGGAGCTCCTACGAGCAGTACTTC	CASSLLRSSYEQYF
TRBJ2-3	TRBD2	TRBV7-9	.	TGTGCCAGCAGCTTTTTCCGTAGCGGGAGTTACACAGATACGCAGTATTTT	CASSFFRSGSYTDTQYF
TRBJ1-1	.	TRBV19	once	TGTGCCAGTAGCATGGGGGGAAACACTGAAGCTTTCTTT	CASSMGGNTEAFF
TRBJ1-6	.	TRBV12-3/TRBV12-4	.	TGTGCCAGCAGTTTGCAGACTTCGCCCCTCCACTTT	CASSLQTSPLHF
TRBJ2-5	TRBD1	TRBV6-5	.	TGTGCCAGCAGCCTTGACAGGGTTCTCGGGACCCAGTACTTC	CASSLDRVLGTQYF
TRBJ2-1	.	TRBV4-2	.	TGTGCCAGCAGCAGATTGCAAACAAATGAGCAGTTCTTC	CASSRLQTNEQFF
TRBJ2-3	TRBD2	TRBV5-1	once	TGCGCCAGCAGCTTGAGACTAGCGGGGGGGCGGGATACGCAGTATTTT	CASSLRLAGGRDTQYF
TRBJ2-2	TRBD2	TRBV28	.	TGTGCCAGCTCACCCGGGGGGGCCAGGACCGGGGAGCTGTTTTTT	CASSPGGARTGELFF
TRBJ2-2	TRBD1	TRBV5-1	.	TGCGCCAGCAGCTTGGGACTACAGGGGACCGGGGAGCTGTTTTTT	CASSLGLQGTGELFF
TRBJ2-3	TRBD2	TRBV9	.	TGTGCCAGCAGCGGCCTTAGCGGGAGGTCGCTAGATACGCAGTATTTT	CASSGLSGRSLDTQYF
TRBJ2-7	.	TRBV18	many	TGTGCCAGCTCACGAGACTACGAGCAGTACTTC	CASSRDYEQYF
TRBJ1-3	TRBD1	TRBV30	once	TGTGCCTGGAACAGGGGGACCCCTGGAAACACCATATATTTT	CAWNRGTPGNTIYF
TRBJ2-5	TRBD2	TRBV5-4	.	TGTGCCAGCAGTTCCGGGACTAGCGCTCAAGAGGCCCAGTACTTC	CASSSGTSAQEAQYF
TRBJ2-1	.	TRBV29-1	.	TGCAGCGTTGTCGTGAGGTTCAATGAGCAGTTCTTC	CSVVVRFNEQFF
TRBJ2-3	TRBD1	TRBV15	.	TGTGCCACCAGCAGTAGGACAGGGGAGGATACGCAGTATTTT	CATSSRTGEDTQYF
TRBJ1-4	TRBD1	TRBV5-1	once	TGCGCCAGCAGCCTGGGACAGGGGGGCGGCTCTGAAAAACTGTTTTTT	CASSLGQGGGSEKLFF
TRBJ1-1	.	TRBV6-5	few	TGTGCCAGCAGTTTCGCTGAGGCACTTGAAGCTTTCTTT	CASSFAEALEAFF